This TCR beta chain was identified during a study of control samples from healthy donors and cancer patients. Sequencing used immunoSEQ multiplex PCR; TCRdb keeps in-frame clones, though not all of them. The data show roughly 170,000 clones, about 94% seen once. Between the trimmed V and J ends, which lost 2 bases and 5 bases, there was a span of 15 bases. The CDR3 is 15 amino acids. The germline CDR1 and CDR2 sequences are SGHTA and FQGNSA. Sequences were obtained from blood. The chain joins TRBV7-2 to TRBJ1-1; perhaps TRBD1 as D (6 bases). This receptor was obtained from an older woman in good health. Here the CDR3 reads CASSLTWGGRTEAFF. In nucleotides, the CDR3 is TGTGCCAGCAGCTTAACGTGGGGGGGGCGTACTGAAGCTTTCTTT. Full variable domain (rest looked up from reference TRBV7-2 and TRBJ1-1): GAGVSQSPSNKVTEKGKDVELRCDPISGHTALYWYRQSLGQGLEFLIYFQGNSAPDKSGLPSDRFSAERTGGSVSTLTIQRTQQEDSAVYLCASSLTWGGRTEAFFGQGTRLTVV.